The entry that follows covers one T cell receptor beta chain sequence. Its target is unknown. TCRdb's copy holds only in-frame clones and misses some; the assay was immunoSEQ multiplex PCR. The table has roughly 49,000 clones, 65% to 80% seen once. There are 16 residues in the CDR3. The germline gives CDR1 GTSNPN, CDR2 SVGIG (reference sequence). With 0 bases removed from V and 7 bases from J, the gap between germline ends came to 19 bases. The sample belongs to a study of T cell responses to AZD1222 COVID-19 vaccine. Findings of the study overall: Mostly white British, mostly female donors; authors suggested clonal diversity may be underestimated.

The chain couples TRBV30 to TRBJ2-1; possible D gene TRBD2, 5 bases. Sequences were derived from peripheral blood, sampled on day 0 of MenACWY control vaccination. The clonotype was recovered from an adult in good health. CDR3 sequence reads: CAWSVRGGFGVNEQFF. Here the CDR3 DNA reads TGTGCCTGGAGTGTACGTGGAGGCTTTGGAGTGAATGAGCAGTTCTTC.